This T cell receptor (beta chain) was sequenced during a study of blood T cell repertoires in COVID-19. The CDR3 has 15 residues. Germline assignment: CDR1 SQVTM and CDR2 ANQGSEA. The trim removed 7 bases at V and 4 bases at J, leaving 14 bases unmatched. This clone was detected only a few times. TCRdb's copy holds only in-frame clones and misses some; the assay was immunoSEQ multiplex PCR. The table has 650,000 to 800,000 clones, 80% to 90% seen once. Sample: peripheral blood. The V call is TRBV29-1, the J call TRBJ1-2, with TRBD1 identical over 8 bases. The TCR comes from a young woman with acute or convalescent COVID-19. CDR3 sequence reads: CSAPDPGQALYGYTF. In DNA form, the CDR3 reads TGCAGCGCTCCCGATCCGGGACAGGCCCTCTATGGCTACACCTTC.